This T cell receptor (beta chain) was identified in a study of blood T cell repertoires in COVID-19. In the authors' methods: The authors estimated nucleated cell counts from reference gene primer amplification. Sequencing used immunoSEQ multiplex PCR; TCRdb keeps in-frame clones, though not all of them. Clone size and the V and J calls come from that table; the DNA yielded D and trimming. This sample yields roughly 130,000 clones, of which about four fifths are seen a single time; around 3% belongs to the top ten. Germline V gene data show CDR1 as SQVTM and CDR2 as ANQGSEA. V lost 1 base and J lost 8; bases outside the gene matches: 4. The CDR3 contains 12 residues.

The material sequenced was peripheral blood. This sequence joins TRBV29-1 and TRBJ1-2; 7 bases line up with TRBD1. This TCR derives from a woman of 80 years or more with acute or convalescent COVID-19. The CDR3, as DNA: TGCAGCGTTGAAGGGGACAGACAAGGCTACACCTTC. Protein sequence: CSVEGDRQGYTF.